This is a list of T cell receptor beta chains from one sample in a study of shared clonotypes between healthy human individuals. Sequencing used immunoSEQ multiplex PCR; TCRdb keeps in-frame clones, though not all of them. The sample includes more than 2 million clones, approximately 95% of them seen just once. Input material: naive CD4+ T cells sorted from blood. The receptors stem from a man younger than 30 in good health. Both conserved end residues are part of each CDR3. Fields, in order: clone size, V gene, J gene, D gene, CDR3 DNA, CDR3 protein. The D gene is left open where the match is weak. Size is omitted from some rows. Given values are once, few, many or a class for expanded clones.

size: -
V: TRBV7-2
J: TRBJ2-4
D: -
DNA: TGTGCCAGCAGCCAAAACCAGGGTTCGGGCATTCAGTACTTC
CDR3: CASSQNQGSGIQYF

size: few
V: TRBV7-6
J: TRBJ1-3
D: -
DNA: TGTGCCAGCAGCTTAGGAGGACAGTCTGGAAACACCATATATTTT
CDR3: CASSLGGQSGNTIYF

size: -
V: TRBV11-3
J: TRBJ2-3
D: -
DNA: TGTGCCAGCAGCACAGGGTTCTCTAGCACAGATACGCAGTATTTT
CDR3: CASSTGFSSTDTQYF

size: -
V: TRBV5-1
J: TRBJ2-4
D: -
DNA: TGCGCCAGCAGCCCTGGTGGGGGATTAGCCAAAAACATTCAGTACTTC
CDR3: CASSPGGGLAKNIQYF

size: -
V: TRBV19
J: TRBJ2-7
D: TRBD1
DNA: TGTGCCAGTAGTATAAGGGGACAGGGAGTCTACGAGCAGTACTTC
CDR3: CASSIRGQGVYEQYF

size: -
V: TRBV7-2
J: TRBJ2-3
D: -
DNA: TGTGCCAGCAGCTTAGCTGGCCTTCTCAGCACAGATACGCAGTATTTT
CDR3: CASSLAGLLSTDTQYF

size: -
V: TRBV5-8
J: TRBJ2-3
D: TRBD2
DNA: TGTGCCAGCAGCTTGGGAGCGGGAAGCAGCACAGATACGCAGTATTTT
CDR3: CASSLGAGSSTDTQYF

size: -
V: TRBV7-2
J: TRBJ2-1
D: -
DNA: TGTGCCAGCAGTGTACAGGCGGGCGAGCATGAGCAGTTCTTC
CDR3: CASSVQAGEHEQFF

size: -
V: TRBV10-3
J: TRBJ2-5
D: TRBD1
DNA: TGTGCCATCAGCACAGGGGAGAAAGAGACCCAGTACTTC
CDR3: CAISTGEKETQYF

size: -
V: TRBV11-2
J: TRBJ1-4
D: -
DNA: TGTGCCAGCAGGTCGAGTGAAAAACTGTTTTTT
CDR3: CASRSSEKLFF

size: -
V: TRBV18
J: TRBJ2-7
D: -
DNA: TGTGCCAGCTCACCACTGGCAGGGGACTCTCGTGAGCAGTACTTC
CDR3: CASSPLAGDSREQYF

size: -
V: TRBV15
J: TRBJ1-1
D: -
DNA: TGTGCCACCTCCAGGGCGAACACTGAAGCTTTCTTT
CDR3: CATSRANTEAFF

size: -
V: TRBV10-3
J: TRBJ2-3
D: -
DNA: TGTGCCATCAGTGGGACTTACATGTCAGATACGCAGTATTTT
CDR3: CAISGTYMSDTQYF

size: -
V: TRBV11-3
J: TRBJ2-1
D: TRBD2
DNA: TGTGCCAGCAGCTTGGGAGGGGACCCCGCGTGGAATGAGCAGTTCTTC
CDR3: CASSLGGDPAWNEQFF

size: -
V: TRBV6-1
J: TRBJ1-2
D: TRBD1
DNA: TGTGCCAGCAGTGGACAGGGTTACGGCGGCTACACCTTC
CDR3: CASSGQGYGGYTF

size: -
V: TRBV7-2
J: TRBJ1-2
D: TRBD1
DNA: TGTGCCAGCAGCCGTCAGGGGGTTTCCAACTATGGCTACACCTTC
CDR3: CASSRQGVSNYGYTF

size: -
V: TRBV10-3
J: TRBJ2-7
D: TRBD1
DNA: TGTGCCAGTAGGGGGACAGCCTTCTACGAGCAGTACTTC
CDR3: CASRGTAFYEQYF

size: -
V: TRBV28
J: TRBJ1-2
D: -
DNA: TGTGCCAGCACCCCTAGTGTGCGCAGGTATGGCTACACCTTC
CDR3: CASTPSVRRYGYTF

size: -
V: TRBV10-2
J: TRBJ2-3
D: -
DNA: TGCGCCTGTATGGGCACAGATACGCAGTATTTT
CDR3: CACMGTDTQYF

size: once
V: TRBV9
J: TRBJ1-3
D: TRBD1
DNA: TGTGCCAGCAGCGCAAGACAGGGTCTGAACTCTGGAAACACCATATATTTT
CDR3: CASSARQGLNSGNTIYF

size: once
V: TRBV5-6
J: TRBJ1-6
D: -
DNA: TGTGCCAGCAGCTACTGGGTGGGAATCTCTAAGGGGGGTAATTCACCCCTCCACTTT
CDR3: CASSYWVGISKGGNSPLHF

size: -
V: TRBV19
J: TRBJ1-6
D: -
DNA: TGTGCCAGTAGTAAGGAGGGCTCCTATAATTCACCCCTCCACTTT
CDR3: CASSKEGSYNSPLHF

size: -
V: TRBV10-3
J: TRBJ1-1
D: -
DNA: TGTGCCATCAGTAGAGGGGCAGTTAACACTGAAGCTTTCTTT
CDR3: CAISRGAVNTEAFF

size: -
V: TRBV4-1
J: TRBJ2-7
D: TRBD1
DNA: TGCGCCAGCAGCCAACCAGACAGGGCCGCCTACGAGCAGTACTTC
CDR3: CASSQPDRAAYEQYF

size: -
V: TRBV10-3
J: TRBJ2-7
D: -
DNA: TGTGCCATCAGTGCTTTCCAGGGTAACGCGCAGTACTTC
CDR3: CAISAFQGNAQYF

size: -
V: TRBV5-4
J: TRBJ1-2
D: TRBD1
DNA: TGTGCCAGCAGCTTCCAGGGACAGGGGGAAAGAGGCTACACCTTC
CDR3: CASSFQGQGERGYTF

size: -
V: TRBV4-1
J: TRBJ2-7
D: TRBD1
DNA: TGCGCCAGCAGCGTAGGGGACAGGGCCAACGAGCAGTACTTC
CDR3: CASSVGDRANEQYF

size: -
V: TRBV30
J: TRBJ2-5
D: TRBD1
DNA: TGTGCCTGGACCCTGGGACAGGGTATCCAAGAGACCCAGTACTTC
CDR3: CAWTLGQGIQETQYF

size: -
V: TRBV28
J: TRBJ2-3
D: TRBD2
DNA: TGTGCCAGCAGCTCTAGCGGGGGGTGGGACACAGATACGCAGTATTTT
CDR3: CASSSSGGWDTDTQYF

size: -
V: TRBV6-5
J: TRBJ2-1
D: -
DNA: TGTGCCAGCACCCCAACAGGGTTGTATGAGCAGTTCTTC
CDR3: CASTPTGLYEQFF

size: -
V: TRBV6-1
J: TRBJ1-5
D: -
DNA: TGTGCCAGCGTCAGTAGCAATCAGCCCCAGCATTTT
CDR3: CASVSSNQPQHF

size: -
V: TRBV5-4
J: TRBJ1-4
D: -
DNA: TGTGCCAGCAGCCCCGGGGGCGCAACTAATGAAAAACTGTTTTTT
CDR3: CASSPGGATNEKLFF

size: -
V: TRBV6-5
J: TRBJ1-2
D: -
DNA: TGTGCCACCCAGAACTATGGCTACACCTTC
CDR3: CATQNYGYTF

size: -
V: TRBV6-5
J: TRBJ2-1
D: -
DNA: TGTGCCAGCAGGTTCGTTAGTGAGCAGTTCTTC
CDR3: CASRFVSEQFF

size: -
V: TRBV2
J: TRBJ1-1
D: -
DNA: TGTGCCAGCAGACCACAGGGTATGAACACTGAAGCTTTCTTT
CDR3: CASRPQGMNTEAFF

size: -
V: TRBV28
J: TRBJ1-4
D: TRBD1
DNA: TGTGCCAGCAGCCAGGGACAGTTGGGTGAAAAACTGTTTTTT
CDR3: CASSQGQLGEKLFF

size: -
V: TRBV5-1
J: TRBJ2-5
D: -
DNA: TGCGCCAGCACCGGAGGGGGGCCAGACAGCCAAGAGACCCAGTACTTC
CDR3: CASTGGGPDSQETQYF

size: -
V: TRBV11-2
J: TRBJ2-7
D: TRBD1
DNA: TGTGCCAGCAGCTTATCAGGGGGCTATAACGAGCAGTACTTC
CDR3: CASSLSGGYNEQYF

size: -
V: TRBV10-3
J: TRBJ1-5
D: TRBD1
DNA: TGTGCCATCAGGACAGGGGGGGATCAGCCCCAGCATTTT
CDR3: CAIRTGGDQPQHF

size: -
V: TRBV10-1
J: TRBJ2-7
D: TRBD2
DNA: TGCGCCAGCAGTGAGTCGGTAGCGGGCGGGAACGACGAGCAGTACTTC
CDR3: CASSESVAGGNDEQYF

size: -
V: TRBV5-4
J: TRBJ2-3
D: -
DNA: TGTGCCAGCAGGCCCCTAGCTAGCACAGATACGCAGTATTTT
CDR3: CASRPLASTDTQYF

size: -
V: TRBV14
J: TRBJ1-2
D: TRBD1
DNA: TGTGCCAGCAGCCAAGACCGGACAGGGTTTGGCTACACCTTC
CDR3: CASSQDRTGFGYTF

size: -
V: TRBV7-9
J: TRBJ1-1
D: -
DNA: TGTGCCAGCAGCCAATCGGTAGCGAGAGCTGAAGCTTTCTTT
CDR3: CASSQSVARAEAFF

size: -
V: TRBV5-1
J: TRBJ2-1
D: -
DNA: TGCGCCAGCACCCCCGGAGAGAGTACAAATGAGCAGTTCTTC
CDR3: CASTPGESTNEQFF

size: -
V: TRBV7-9
J: TRBJ1-6
D: TRBD1
DNA: TGTGCCAGCAGCTTGACAGGGGTAGTCGATAATTCACCCCTCCACTTT
CDR3: CASSLTGVVDNSPLHF